These 8 T cell receptor beta chains share one sample of origin, sequenced in a study of Graves' ophthalmopathy and Graves' hyperthyroidism. The authors amplified TCR beta CDR3 regions from RNA transcripts. An initial RT-PCR round employing HTBI primers preceded a second-round multiplex PCR. TCRdb analysed the multiplex PCR reads with MiXCR anew, one entry per CDR3 protein. The sample yields about 500,000 distinct CDR3 sequences, around an eighth seen once. The specimen was blood. The receptor set was obtained from a woman in her twenties or thirties with Graves' ophthalmopathy.

This clonotype has at least ten counts. V and J are TRBV28 and TRBJ1-5; D gene ambiguous. Germline lookup yields CDR1 MDHEN and CDR2 SYDVKM. Trimming shortened V by 2 bases and J by 2 bases, and 10 bases separated the two germline ends. This CDR3 has 15 residues. The CDR3 spells CASSLSTFGNQPQHF. CDR3 coding DNA: TGTGCCAGCAGTTTAAGCACGTTCGGCAATCAGCCCCAGCATTTT. The variable domain in full, with the rest retrieved from reference TRBV28 and TRBJ1-5, is DVKVTQSSRYLVKRTGEKVFLECVQDMDHENMFWYRQDPGLGLRLIYFSYDVKMKEKGDIPEGYSVSREKKERFSLILESASTNQTSMYLCASSLSTFGNQPQHFGDGTRLSIL.

This clonotype was counted many times. The chain carries TRBV28 and TRBJ1-1; no definite D call. This CDR3 has 14 residues. The V gene's germline CDR1 is MDHEN and CDR2 SYDVKM. Trimming shortened V by 2 bases and J by 4 bases, and 11 bases separated the two germline ends. The CDR3 DNA follows: TGTGCCAGCAGTTTAAAAGGGAGGTTCACTGAAGCTTTCTTT. As protein: CASSLKGRFTEAFF.

This clonotype was seen at least ten times. The chain is built from TRBV12-3 or TRBV12-4 and TRBJ2-3; 9 bases agree with TRBD1. With V trimmed by 4 bases and J by 4 bases, 3 bases remained unmatched. CDR3 length equals 14 residues. In nucleotides, the CDR3 is TGTGCCAGCAGTTCTACAGGGGGCGCAGATACGCAGTATTTT. This codes for CASSSTGGADTQYF.

This clonotype was seen only a few times. The chain links TRBV4-2 to TRBJ2-5, with unresolved D. The CDR3 loop spans 14 amino acids. From germline, CDR1 is LGHNA and CDR2 YNFKEQ. Trimming left V 1 base short and J 5 bases short, with 11 bases between. CDR3 sequence: CASSQVGLGETQYF. The CDR3 bases are TGTGCCAGCAGCCAAGTGGGATTAGGCGAGACCCAGTACTTC.

This clonotype was counted only a few times. The gene calls are TRBV11-2 and TRBJ2-7; D is uncertain. Germline CDR1 and CDR2: SGHAT and FQNNGV. V lost 6 bases and J lost 3, with 12 bases in between. The CDR3 contains 13 residues. The CDR3 loop reads CASRPIGNYEQYF. CDR3 bases: TGTGCCAGCAGGCCCATTGGGAACTACGAGCAGTACTTC.

This clonotype was seen many times. The CDR3 DNA sequence: TGTGCCAGCATAAGCGGGAGCTTGAACACCGGGGAGCTGTTTTTT. Translated: CASISGSLNTGELFF. The rearrangement links TRBV28 to TRBJ2-2, with 8 bases lining up with TRBD2. Germline CDR1 reads MDHEN; CDR2 reads SYDVKM. J gave up 1 base and V 7 bases, and 5 bases lay outside the gene matches. The CDR3 has 15 amino acids.

This clonotype was recorded many times. Since the CDR3 does not end with the conserved phenylalanine or tryptophan, this likely comes from a read error. The J gene is TRBJ1-1, the V gene TRBV12-3 or TRBV12-4; D not certain. CDR3 size: 13 residues. V was clipped by 2 bases and J by 4 bases, with 8 bases between them. The CDR3 coding sequence is TGTGCCAGCAGTTTATACAGCGGCACTGAAGCTTTCCTT. Its protein is CASSLYSGTEAFL.

This clonotype was picked up many times. J is TRBJ1-2 and V is TRBV6-5; perhaps TRBD1 as D (5 bases). Germline assignment: CDR1 MNHEY and CDR2 SVGAGI. The ends were cut back, 1 base at V and 4 bases at J, with 10 bases in the middle. The CDR3 totals 14 residues. CDR3 in amino acids: CASSYLGQGYGYTF. CDR3 sequence (DNA): TGTGCCAGCAGTTACTTAGGACAAGGCTATGGCTACACCTTC.